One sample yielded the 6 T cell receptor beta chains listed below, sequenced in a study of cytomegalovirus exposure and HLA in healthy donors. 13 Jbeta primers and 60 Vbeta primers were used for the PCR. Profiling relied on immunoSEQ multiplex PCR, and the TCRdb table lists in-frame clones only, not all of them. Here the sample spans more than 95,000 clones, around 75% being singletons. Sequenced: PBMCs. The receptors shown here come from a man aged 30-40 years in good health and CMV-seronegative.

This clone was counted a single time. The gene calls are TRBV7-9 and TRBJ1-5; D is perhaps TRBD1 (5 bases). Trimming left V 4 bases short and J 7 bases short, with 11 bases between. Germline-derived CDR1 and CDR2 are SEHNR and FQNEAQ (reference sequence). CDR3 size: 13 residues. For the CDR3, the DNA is TGTGCCAGCAGCTCCGGGGGGGGGCAGCCCCAGCATTTT. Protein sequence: CASSSGGGQPQHF.

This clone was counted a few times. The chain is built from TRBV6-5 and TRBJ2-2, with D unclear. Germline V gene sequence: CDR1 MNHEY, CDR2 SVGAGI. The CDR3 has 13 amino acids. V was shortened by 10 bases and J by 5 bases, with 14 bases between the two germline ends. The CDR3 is CATTSRRTGELFF. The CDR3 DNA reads TGTGCCACCACATCACGGCGGACCGGGGAGCTGTTTTTT.

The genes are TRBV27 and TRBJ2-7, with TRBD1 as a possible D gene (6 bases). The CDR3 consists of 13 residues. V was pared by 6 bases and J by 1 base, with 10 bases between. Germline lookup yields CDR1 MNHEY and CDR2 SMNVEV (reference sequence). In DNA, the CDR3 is TGTGCCAGCAGACCGCAGGGGTCCTACGAGCAGTACTTC. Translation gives CASRPQGSYEQYF.

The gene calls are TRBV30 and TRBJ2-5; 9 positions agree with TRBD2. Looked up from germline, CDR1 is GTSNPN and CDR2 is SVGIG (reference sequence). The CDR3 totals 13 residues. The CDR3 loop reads CASTGLAEETQYF. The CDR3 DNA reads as TGTGCTTCAACGGGACTAGCAGAAGAGACCCAGTACTTC.

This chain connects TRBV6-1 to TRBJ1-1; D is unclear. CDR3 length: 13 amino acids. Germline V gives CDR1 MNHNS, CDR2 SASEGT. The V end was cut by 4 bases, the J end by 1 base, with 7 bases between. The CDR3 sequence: CASSVQKNTEAFF. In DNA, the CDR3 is TGTGCCAGCAGTGTACAGAAGAACACTGAAGCTTTCTTT.

The CDR3 sequence is CASRFRGQGIAEAFF. CDR3 in DNA: TGTGCCAGCAGATTTAGGGGACAGGGAATAGCTGAAGCTTTCTTT. This chain connects TRBV7-2 to TRBJ1-1, with 9 positions matching TRBD1. V shed 6 bases and J 6 bases; nucleotides not matched to a gene: 11. Germline V CDR1 and CDR2: SGHTA, FQGNSA. The CDR3 is made up of 15 amino acids.